These 15 T cell receptor beta chains share one sample of origin, sequenced in a study of cytomegalovirus exposure and HLA in healthy donors (dated by TCRdb to 2016 to 2017). The receptor library was made with the immunoSEQ multiplex PCR assay. A mixture of 60 forward primers for TCR Vbeta segments and 13 reverse primers for TCR Jbeta segments was used in the multiplex PCR. TCRdb re-hosts the immuneACCESS table, in-frame sequences only. Its copies lack some clones; in the studies checked, an unresolved V gene accounts for under half of them, and the cause for the rest is not known. Present in this sample are more than 110,000 clones, approximately 80% of which were seen just once. Roughly 3.7% of the sample rests with the top ten. Sequences were obtained from PBMCs. The source is a male donor in good health and CMV-seronegative.

The CDR3: CASKQGSFRETQYF. CDR3 DNA sequence: TGTGCCAGCAAACAGGGGAGTTTCCGGGAGACCCAGTACTTC. The V gene is TRBV2, the J gene TRBJ2-5, with TRBD1 matching 7 bases. V was clipped by 7 bases and J by 5 bases; unmatched bases: 10. The CDR3 contains 14 residues. CDR1 and CDR2 (germline): SNHLY, FYNNEI.

The gene calls are TRBV4-1 and TRBJ2-7, with 7 bases identical to TRBD1. The CDR3 spans 16 residues. V dropped 3 bases and J dropped 2; count of bases not matched to a gene: 10. The germline CDR1 and CDR2 sequences are MGHRA and YSYEKL. CDR3 DNA sequence: TGCGCCAGCAGCCACTCCCCGGGACAGCCAGCCTACGAGCAGTACTTC. Translating gives CASSHSPGQPAYEQYF.

This clone was found a few times. The rearrangement uses TRBV6-1 and TRBJ1-5; D is unresolved. CDR3 length: 13 amino acids. Per germline, CDR1 MNHNS and CDR2 SASEGT. Trimming left V 8 bases short and J 6 bases short, with 14 bases between. CDR3 in DNA: TGTGCCAGCGCCGATTTGGCTGGTCAGCCCCAGCATTTT. Translated, it gives CASADLAGQPQHF.

The chain combines TRBV9 with TRBJ1-3; no clear D. The CDR3 has 18 amino acids. The V gene lost 0 bases and the J gene lost 0 bases, with 16 bases spanning the gap. CDR1 is SGDLS, CDR2 YYNGEE, per germline. In nucleotides, the CDR3 is TGTGCCAGCAGCGTAGACCCCCTACAGTCCTTCTCTGGAAACACCATATATTTT. Translated, it gives CASSVDPLQSFSGNTIYF.

V is TRBV9 and J is TRBJ2-5, with a possible D match to TRBD1 (6 bases). The CDR3 totals 15 residues. The ends were cut back, 0 bases at V and 5 bases at J, with 14 bases in the middle. Germline assignment: CDR1 SGDLS and CDR2 YYNGEE. CDR3 nucleotides: TGTGCCAGCAGCGTAGCGCAGGGGCTGGGGGAGACCCAGTACTTC. This codes for CASSVAQGLGETQYF.

The chain carries TRBV11-2 and TRBJ2-5, with D hard to call. Deletions cut 0 bases from V and 1 base from J, with 12 bases between. The CDR3 is 16 amino acids. From germline, CDR1 is SGHAT and CDR2 FQNNGV. CDR3 loop: CASSLEVATIQETQYF. The CDR3 DNA reads TGTGCCAGCAGCTTAGAAGTAGCAACAATCCAAGAGACCCAGTACTTC.

J is TRBJ2-5 and V is TRBV2; a weak D match, TRBD2 (7 bases). TRBJ2-7 explains the end of the DNA better; the J call may be wrong. Germline V gene sequence: CDR1 SNHLY, CDR2 FYNNEI. This CDR3 contains 17 residues. The CDR3 DNA reads as TGTGCCAGCAGTGAACCGTGGGGGCTAGCGGACGCCTACGAGCAGTACTTC. Translating gives CASSEPWGLADAYEQYF.

This clone showed up just once. The V gene is TRBV5-1, the J gene TRBJ1-5; TRBD1 is a possible D gene (6 bases). Germline-derived CDR1 and CDR2 are SGHRS and YFSETQ. V lost 4 bases and J lost 0, with 11 bases in between. The CDR3 covers 15 residues. The CDR3 protein is CASSQTRGSNQPQHF. The DNA of the CDR3 is TGCGCCAGCAGCCAGACCAGGGGTAGCAATCAGCCCCAGCATTTT.

This clone was seen a handful of times. CDR3 sequence reads: CAISEAWGRVGAFF. In DNA, the CDR3 is TGTGCCATCAGCGAGGCGTGGGGGCGAGTGGGAGCTTTCTTT. V usage is TRBV10-3 and J usage is TRBJ1-1; tentative D call: TRBD1 (6 bases). Germline V gives CDR1 ENHRY, CDR2 SYGVKD. There are 14 residues in the CDR3. Trimming left V 6 bases short and J 10 bases short, with 21 bases between.

The V call is TRBV10-3, the J call TRBJ1-5; D is unclear. The CDR3 has 14 residues. The V end lost 1 base, the J end lost 6 bases, and 10 bases lay between the germline ends. The germline V gene encodes CDR1 ENHRY and CDR2 SYGVKD. The CDR3 spells CAISEWRESQPQHF. CDR3 bases: TGTGCCATCAGTGAGTGGAGGGAGAGTCAGCCCCAGCATTTT.

This clone turned up a few times. The chain links TRBV7-6 to TRBJ2-1; D remains ambiguous. The CDR3 consists of 15 residues. Germline V CDR1 and CDR2: SGHVS, FNYEAQ. With 1 base removed from V and 7 bases from J, the gap between germline ends came to 14 bases. CDR3 coding DNA: TGTGCCAGCAGCTTAGTAGTCTCCTTGGTTAATGAGCAGTTCTTC. Amino acid sequence: CASSLVVSLVNEQFF.

This chain joins TRBV14 and TRBJ2-7; a weak D match, TRBD1 (5 bases). CDR3 size: 15 residues. Germline CDR1 reads SGHDN; CDR2 reads FVKESK. The V gene lost 4 bases and the J gene lost 4 bases, with 17 bases spanning the gap. The CDR3 loop is CASSLSRQGWYEQYF. In DNA, the CDR3 is TGTGCCAGCAGCCTGAGTCGCCAGGGTTGGTACGAGCAGTACTTC.

The CDR3 reads CASRTGRQPQHF. CDR3 sequence (DNA): TGTGCCAGCAGGACAGGGAGGCAGCCCCAGCATTTT. The V call is TRBV6-1, the J call TRBJ1-5; 7 bases are a match to TRBD1. The CDR3 has 12 amino acids. CDR1 and CDR2 from the germline V gene are MNHNS and SASEGT. V dropped 6 bases and J dropped 7; count of bases not matched to a gene: 3.

For this clone: Relative to the germline gene, one junction end is altered; a read error may explain this. The gene calls are TRBV7-9 and TRBJ1-4, with a possible D match to TRBD1 (5 bases). Looked up from germline, CDR1 is SEHNR and CDR2 is FQNEAQ (reference sequence). This CDR3 has 15 residues. CDR3 region: CSSSSQGLANEKLFF. In nucleotides, the CDR3 is TGTTCCAGCAGCTCGCAGGGCTTAGCTAATGAAAAACTGTTTTTT. The full variable domain, its missing parts supplied by reference TRBV7-9 and TRBJ1-4, is DTGVSQNPRHKITKRGQNVTFRCDPISEHNRLYWYRQTLGQGPEFLTYFQNEAQLEKSRLLSDRFSAERPKGSFSTLEIQRTEQGDSAMYLCSSSSQGLANEKLFFGSGTQLSVL.

This clone was found a few times. V and J are TRBV6-5 and TRBJ2-4; D is possibly TRBD2 (6 bases). This CDR3 contains 13 residues. The V gene's germline CDR1 is MNHEY and CDR2 SVGAGI. The ends were cut back, 6 bases at V and 2 bases at J, with 8 bases in the middle. The CDR3 nucleotides read TGTGCCAGCAGACTAGCCACCAAAAACATTCAGTACTTC. Amino acids: CASRLATKNIQYF.